This T cell receptor (beta chain) was documented in a study of neurological immune-mediated disorders (dated by TCRdb to about 2019). About the investigation overall: Among the roughly 34 multiple sclerosis patients, relapsing-remitting MS was present in roughly 30 and secondary progressive MS was present in 3. Alongside PBMC samples, the set of more than 80 TCR-beta libraries contained longitudinal samples, technical triplicates, and paired CD4+ and CD8+ T-cell subsets that had been sorted. The cohort was made up of about 66 subjects, consisting of roughly 15 HAM/TSP patients, some 35 multiple sclerosis patients and 20 healthy controls. Using UMI-based sequencing, the study compared peripheral blood TCR-beta repertoires from patients with HTLV-I-associated myelopathy (HAM/TSP), patients with multiple sclerosis, and healthy controls.

This clonotype showed up just a few times. The clone's antigen remains unknown. Base quality data are lacking; no much larger clone is found one base away. For the unsorted PBMC libraries, 2 million PBMCs were stored in RNAlater at -80 degrees C until RNA extraction and were used to generate the libraries. Multiple sclerosis patients were enrolled in a US clinical protocol under which disease progression was evaluated by magnetic resonance imaging. PBMCs were separated from peripheral blood using Ficoll-Hypaque density gradient centrifugation and then cryopreserved in liquid nitrogen. cDNA synthesis used template-switch 5'RACE with a primer carrying a 10-nucleotide random unique molecular identifier tagging each TCR transcript. Over 180 million TCR-beta sequences, covering 15-18 subjects, were produced in each sequencing run. The RNeasy kit was used to extract total RNA. The KAPA Real-time Library Amplification kit was used to amplify TCR-beta VDJ regions with primers targeting the TCR constant region and the 5'RACE anchor. A first PCR added sample indexes and Illumina adaptors, and a second PCR then raised library yield. After Ampure bead purification, the TCR product of roughly 650 bp was size-selected on a 2% E-gel SizeSelection system. Before pooling, library quality was assessed on a Bioanalyzer, concentration was determined with Qubit, and library quantification was performed with the Kapa Library Quantification kit. An Illumina HiSeq 2500 was used to sequence the libraries paired-end at 2 x 150 bp. To increase sequence diversity, 25-30% phiX was spiked into each library pool. The paper's data handling went like this. The UMI-based MiGEC pipeline processed quality-filtered reads and removed over 75% of raw TCR sequences during error correction. IMGT germline references were used for aligning VDJ genes, and each clonotype was defined as a unique CDR3 amino acid sequence together with its V-J genes. Clonal expansion, Shannon diversity and CDR3 relatedness (CalcPairwiseDistances, ClusterSamples) were evaluated with VDJtools, and phylogenetic trees were built with CLCbio workbench. A clone was classed as expanded if it had 8 or more unique UMIs, a cutoff based on coefficient-of-variation modelling across technical triplicates. The public reads were reanalyzed by TCRdb: fastp trimming at Q25, MiXCR alignment, in-frame beta chains only. All rows with the same CDR3 protein become a single entry with the most common DNA and genes. The V and J calls and clone size are TCRdb's, not the authors'. The sample table lists fewer than 50,000 distinct CDR3 sequences, 2.5% of them with a count of one. The ten largest clones capture 12% of the sample.

General study outcomes and caveats: No identical CDR3 amino acid sequences were found to be shared among expanded clones across subjects, suggesting that TCR-beta repertoires were private in all groups. In a phylogenetic analysis, the repertoires of 18 out of 34 MS patients fell into a single cluster of related CDR3 sequences, pointing to a possible signature at the repertoire level. The MS cluster was not associated with any clinical or MRI features, and the authors stated that larger cohorts are needed. The highest TCR clonal expansion was observed in HAM/TSP patients, whereas the lowest was observed in MS patients, even when compared with healthy controls.

Taken from the germline V gene, the CDR1 and CDR2 loops are SNHLY and FYNNEI. V sheds 1 base and J sheds 8 bases, leaving 23 bases between their ends. The CDR3 contains 17 residues, cysteine and phenylalanine counted. CDR3 DNA only is kept here, 51 bases in frame from base 1. The chain links TRBV2 with TRBJ1-2, with an unclear D gene assignment. The receptor's source is a young man with multiple sclerosis. Material for sequencing was PBMCs. The DNA reads TGTGCCAGCAGTGAAGATAGTCCGCGGCAATTCGGGAGGGGCTACACCTTC. This yields the protein CASSEDSPRQFGRGYTF.